Each of the 17 T cell receptor beta chains below was sequenced from the same sample in a study of T-cell memory formation after mild COVID-19. TCRdb re-called the 5' RACE reads with MiXCR, one entry per CDR3 protein. The repertoire includes about 340,000 distinct CDR3 sequences, approximately 15% of them detected once, and more than 20% sits in the top ten. The material sequenced was PBMCs or a T cell subset sorted from them (not recorded which). The source is a man aged 18 to 29 who had mild COVID-19 (a few samples of this study predate the infection). Cell type and time point are not known.

This clonotype was seen more than once but under ten times. V gene TRBV6-2 or TRBV6-3 combines with J gene TRBJ1-6; D is ambiguous. CDR1 is MNHEY, CDR2 SVGEGT, per germline. CDR3 size: 14 residues. V was shortened by 6 bases and J by 10 bases, with 16 bases between the two germline ends. Written as DNA, the CDR3 is TGTGCCAGCAGCCGAAGTGGGTTTCCATCACCCCTCCACTTT. Encoded protein: CASSRSGFPSPLHF.

This chain links TRBV6-2 or TRBV6-3 with TRBJ2-3; TRBD1 or TRBD2 may be the D gene (6 bases each). The CDR3 extends over 15 amino acids. Per germline, CDR1 MNHEY and CDR2 SVGEGT. The V and J ends lost 3 bases and 6 bases respectively, with 16 bases between them. CDR3 coding DNA: TGTGCCAGCAGTTATCCGGGGGCATCAGTGGATACGCAGTATTTT. This sequence encodes CASSYPGASVDTQYF.

The gene calls are TRBV6-2 or TRBV6-3 and TRBJ2-1; TRBD2 matches at 10 bases. The J segment lost 7 bases and the V segment lost 7 bases, leaving 4 bases of the junction unmatched. The length of the CDR3 is 13 residues. Per germline, CDR1 MNHEY and CDR2 SVGEGT. This CDR3 is CASKAGGRNEQFF. As DNA, the CDR3 is TGTGCCAGCAAAGCGGGGGGGAGAAATGAGCAGTTCTTC.

The V and J genes are TRBV7-9 and TRBJ2-2; no firm D call. CDR1 SEHNR and CDR2 FQNEAQ come from the germline V gene (reference sequence). Trimming removed 11 bases at V and 5 bases at J, with 12 bases between. The length of the CDR3 is 12 residues. The CDR3 nucleotides are TGTGCCGGCAACCCGCAGACCGGGGAGCTGTTTTTT. Translating it yields CAGNPQTGELFF.

The chain recombines TRBV5-1 with TRBJ1-1; 9 bases are shared with TRBD1. The CDR3 loop spans 16 amino acids. CDR1 and CDR2 (germline): SGHRS, YFSETQ. V shed 3 bases, J shed 2 bases, and the junction held 8 bases outside the gene matches. The chain's CDR3 is CASSWVGGQGNTEAFF. CDR3 coding DNA: TGCGCCAGCAGCTGGGTCGGGGGACAGGGTAACACTGAAGCTTTCTTT.

This clonotype was found a few times. The V gene is TRBV5-1, the J gene TRBJ2-7, with D tentatively TRBD2 (6 bases). The CDR3 spans 15 residues. CDR1 is SGHRS and CDR2 is YFSETQ in the germline V gene. The V and J ends lost 3 bases and 9 bases respectively, with 22 bases between them. CDR3 coding DNA: TGCGCCAGCAGCTCCGATTCCTCCCGGGGGAAGGTGCAGTACTTC. Translating gives CASSSDSSRGKVQYF.

This clonotype was seen more than once but under ten times. This sequence joins TRBV20-1 and TRBJ1-1, with no clear D. CDR1 and CDR2 from the germline V gene are DFQATT and SNEGSKA (reference sequence). With 2 bases removed from V and 4 bases from J, the gap between germline ends came to 2 bases. The CDR3 has 10 amino acids. The CDR3 is CSARFTEAFF. In DNA, the CDR3 is TGCAGTGCTAGATTCACTGAAGCTTTCTTT.

The chain uses TRBV20-1 and TRBJ2-7, with D perhaps TRBD1 (5 bases). The CDR3 consists of 14 residues. Trimming left V 2 bases short and J 0 bases short, with 11 bases between. The germline V gene encodes CDR1 DFQATT and CDR2 SNEGSKA (reference sequence). In DNA, the CDR3 is TGCAGTGCTAGAAAGACAGACAACTCCTACGAGCAGTACGTC. Translating it yields CSARKTDNSYEQYV.

This clonotype was seen only a few times. The V call is TRBV4-3, the J call TRBJ2-1; 9 positions match TRBD2. Losses at the gene ends were 4 bases for V and 3 bases for J; bases not matched to a gene: 4. Per the germline V gene, CDR1 is LGHNA and CDR2 is YSLEER. CDR3 size: 15 residues. The CDR3 DNA sequence: TGCGCCAGCAGCCGTCAGCGGGGGGTCTACAATGAGCAGTTCTTC. Translating gives CASSRQRGVYNEQFF.

This clonotype has only a few counts. The rearrangement links TRBV7-8 to TRBJ2-4; D is unclear. The germline CDR1 and CDR2 sequences are SGHVS and FQNEAQ. This CDR3 is built from 12 residues. V was cut by 5 bases and J by 10 bases, with 12 bases left in between. DNA for the CDR3: TGTGCCAGCAGCGCCCCAACCGCTATTCAGTACTTC. Its translation: CASSAPTAIQYF.

The chain has TRBV12-3 or TRBV12-4 and TRBJ1-1; D remains ambiguous. Trimming removed 3 bases at V and 1 base at J, with 9 bases between. The CDR3 totals 14 residues. This CDR3 reads CASSFQSSNTEAFF. In nucleotides, the CDR3 is TGTGCCAGCAGTTTTCAGAGCTCGAACACTGAAGCTTTCTTT.

The chain has TRBV6-5 and TRBJ1-2, with unresolved D. V was pared by 5 bases and J by 4 bases, with 17 bases between. The CDR3 extends over 15 amino acids. Germline V gene data show CDR1 as MNHEY and CDR2 as SVGAGI. In DNA form, the CDR3 reads TGTGCCAGCAGTCCGATAGTCCCAGCTCCCTATGGCTACACCTTC. Translating it yields CASSPIVPAPYGYTF.

This clonotype was counted a few times. J is TRBJ2-1 and V is TRBV5-5; D is perhaps TRBD1 (6 bases). The CDR3 covers 17 residues. The V end lost 3 bases, the J end lost 0 bases, and 16 bases lay between the germline ends. Germline V gene sequence: CDR1 SGHKS, CDR2 YYEKEE (reference sequence). The CDR3 sequence: CASSSQTGLRSYNEQFF. CDR3 coding DNA: TGTGCCAGCAGCTCCCAGACAGGCTTACGCTCCTACAATGAGCAGTTCTTC.

There are a few counts of this clonotype. This chain uses TRBV20-1 with TRBJ1-1, with D possibly TRBD1 on 6 matching bases. V was trimmed by 5 bases and J by 4 bases, leaving 20 bases between them. Per the germline V gene, CDR1 is DFQATT and CDR2 is SNEGSKA (reference sequence). This CDR3 is 15 amino acids long. CDR3 nucleotides: TGCAGTGCTCCCGGAGCCCAGGGGCGTCCCACTGAAGCTTTCTTT. This gives the protein CSAPGAQGRPTEAFF.

The chain recombines TRBV6-2 or TRBV6-3 with TRBJ1-6; maybe TRBD1 (5 bases). V was shortened by 5 bases and J by 10 bases, with 12 bases between the two germline ends. CDR1 MNHEY and CDR2 SVGEGT come from the germline V gene. The CDR3 covers 13 residues. The chain's CDR3 is CASSSLRDSPLHF. The CDR3 region has the DNA TGTGCCAGCAGTAGCCTTAGGGACTCACCCCTCCACTTT.

This clonotype was seen only a few times. The CDR3 is CASSQEPQTYEQYF. The CDR3 nucleotides are TGTGCCAGCAGCCAAGAGCCCCAGACCTACGAGCAGTACTTC. The chain is built from TRBV3-1 and TRBJ2-7; no clear D gene. The CDR3 has 14 residues. With 0 bases removed from V and 2 bases from J, the gap between germline ends came to 8 bases. Germline-derived CDR1 and CDR2 are LGHDT and YNNKEL (reference sequence).

There are a few counts of this clonotype. The V and J genes are TRBV6-6 and TRBJ2-2, with D maybe TRBD2 (5 bases). The germline CDR1 and CDR2 sequences are MNHNY and SVGAGI (reference sequence). This CDR3 spans 17 amino acids. Trimming shortened V by 3 bases and J by 1 base, and 15 bases separated the two germline ends. CDR3 sequence: CASSYGNEAGNTGELFF. The CDR3 DNA follows: TGTGCCAGCAGTTATGGCAATGAGGCGGGGAACACCGGGGAGCTGTTTTTT.